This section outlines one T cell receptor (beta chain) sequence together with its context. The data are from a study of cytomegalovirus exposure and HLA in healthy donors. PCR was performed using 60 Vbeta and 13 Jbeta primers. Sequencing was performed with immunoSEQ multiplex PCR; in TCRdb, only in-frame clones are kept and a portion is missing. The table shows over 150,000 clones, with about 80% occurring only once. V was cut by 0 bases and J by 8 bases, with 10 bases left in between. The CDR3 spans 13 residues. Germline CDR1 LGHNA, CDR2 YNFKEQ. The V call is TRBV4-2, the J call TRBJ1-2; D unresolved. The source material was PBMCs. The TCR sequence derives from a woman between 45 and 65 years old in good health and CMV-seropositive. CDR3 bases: TGTGCCAGCAGCCAAGACGGGTTTAGGGGCTACACCTTC. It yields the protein CASSQDGFRGYTF.